Described below is a single T cell receptor (beta chain) sequence and its context. Its antigen remains unknown. This sample is drawn from a study of OX40 agonist ivuxolimab in advanced cancers. In the study overall: Ivuxolimab doses were 0.01, 0.1, 0.3, 1.5, 3 or 10 mg/kg every 2 weeks.

The study, taken as a whole, reports: CD4+ and CD8+ blood T cells expanded clonally by week 6 at 0.1 to 3.0 mg/kg. No antigen was identified for the clonally expanded peripheral T cells.

The assay was immunoSEQ multiplex PCR, and TCRdb's table has in-frame clones only and misses some. This table holds some 11,000 clones, approximately 84% found once. Blood sampling was done at baseline, cycle 4 day 1, and cycle 7 day 1. The germline V gene has CDR1 SGHRS and CDR2 YFSETQ. The CDR3 runs 15 residues. V was shortened by 5 bases and J by 0 bases, with 15 bases between the two germline ends. The receptor comes from an adult with an advanced solid tumor such as melanoma, head and neck, liver or kidney cancer. The V gene is TRBV5-1, the J gene TRBJ2-7; D tentatively reads TRBD1 or TRBD2 (5 bases each). Source: CD4+ or CD8+ T cells sorted from blood, taken in a trial of the OX40 agonist ivuxolimab. The CDR3 sequence is CASRARDGSSYEQYF. The CDR3 region has the DNA TGCGCCAGCAGAGCCCGGGACGGAAGCTCCTACGAGCAGTACTTC.